Below, one TCR beta chain is given with its context. This sample is part of a study of T cell changes during pregnancy in multiple sclerosis. V was shortened by 1 base and J by 9 bases, with 8 bases between the two germline ends. The CDR3 contains 12 residues. CDR1 SGHNT and CDR2 YYREEE come from the germline V gene (reference sequence). Profiled with immunoSEQ multiplex PCR; TCRdb holds only in-frame clones, not every one. The sample includes around 50,000 clones, 92% of them seen just once. Sequenced here: CD4+ T cells from peripheral blood mononuclear cells, sampled in the second trimester of pregnancy. This TCR came from a female donor with multiple sclerosis, enrolled in a pregnancy study. V and J are TRBV5-4 and TRBJ2-1; D not resolved. CDR3 loop: CASSLSFGEQFF. CDR3 coding DNA: TGTGCCAGCAGCTTGTCCTTCGGTGAGCAGTTCTTC. The whole variable domain, remainder taken from reference TRBV5-4 and TRBJ2-1, is ETGVTQSPTHLIKTRGQQVTLRCSSQSGHNTVSWYQQALGQGPQFIFQYYREEENGRGNFPPRFSGLQFPNYSSELNVNALELDDSALYLCASSLSFGEQFFGPGTRLTVL.